The 23 T cell receptor beta chains presented below share a single source sample, sequenced in a study of cytomegalovirus exposure and HLA in healthy donors. Vbeta (60) and Jbeta (13) primers were used in the PCR. Sequencing was performed with immunoSEQ multiplex PCR; in TCRdb, only in-frame clones are kept and a portion is missing. Of about 200,000 clones listed, over 70% are singletons. Sequencing was done on a sample of PBMCs. These receptors all stem from a boy younger than 10 in good health and CMV-seronegative.

On this clone itself: The CDR3 ends on some other residue instead of the conserved phenylalanine or tryptophan, so this is likely a read error. V gene TRBV6-1 combines with J gene TRBJ2-2, with D hard to call. This CDR3 has 14 residues. Trimming removed 6 bases at V and 3 bases at J, with 11 bases between. The germline V gene has CDR1 MNHNS and CDR2 SASEGT. The CDR3 reads CASSAHRYTGELFV. CDR3 nucleotide sequence: TGTGCCAGCAGCGCCCATAGATACACCGGGGAGCTGTTTGTT.

The rearrangement uses TRBV28 and TRBJ1-4; 12 positions agree with TRBD1. V lost 7 bases to trimming and J lost 0 bases; unmatched junction nucleotides: 9. CDR1 is MDHEN, CDR2 SYDVKM, per germline. CDR3 length: 18 amino acids. DNA of the CDR3: TGTGCCAGCAATAGTCCGGGACAGGGGGCAGCAACTAATGAAAAACTGTTTTTT. Residues: CASNSPGQGAATNEKLFF.

The gene calls are TRBV30 and TRBJ1-1, with 7 bases identical to TRBD1. CDR1 and CDR2 from the germline V gene are GTSNPN and SVGIG (reference sequence). Losses at the gene ends were 8 bases for V and 5 bases for J; bases not matched to a gene: 11. The CDR3 is 13 residues long. CDR3 residues: CARLGTRGTEAFF. The CDR3 DNA sequence: TGTGCCCGATTGGGGACCAGGGGGACTGAAGCTTTCTTT. Combining the CDR3 with reference TRBV30 and TRBJ1-1 gives the whole variable domain SQTIHQWPATLVQPVGSPLSLECTVEGTSNPNLYWYRQAAGRGLQLLFYSVGIGQISSEVPQNLSASRPQDRQFILSSKKLLLSDSGFYLCARLGTRGTEAFFGQGTRLTVV.

The chain recombines TRBV4-2 with TRBJ1-2; 12 bases are shared with TRBD1. The CDR3 length is 16 residues. Germline V gene sequence: CDR1 LGHNA, CDR2 YNFKEQ. Germline trimming cut 0 bases from V and 8 bases from J; bases unmatched to any gene: 7. CDR3 region: CASSQDLWGTGGGYTF. DNA of the CDR3: TGTGCCAGCAGCCAAGATCTATGGGGGACAGGGGGCGGCTACACCTTC.

This clone was observed a single time. The J gene is TRBJ2-7, the V gene TRBV6-1, with D possibly matching TRBD2 (5 bases). CDR3 size: 14 residues. V was cut by 5 bases and J by 7 bases, with 18 bases left in between. From germline, CDR1 is MNHNS and CDR2 SASEGT. CDR3 sequence: CASSMGGFQREQYF. CDR3 sequence (DNA): TGTGCCAGCAGTATGGGCGGCTTCCAGCGGGAGCAGTACTTC.

The J gene is TRBJ2-2, the V gene TRBV30; TRBD2 matches at 9 bases. J was trimmed by 2 bases and V by 1 base; bases with no gene match: 2. The CDR3 runs 15 residues. In germline, CDR1 is GTSNPN, CDR2 SVGIG (reference sequence). The CDR3 spells CAWSGLAANTGELFF. The CDR3 DNA follows: TGTGCCTGGAGTGGACTAGCGGCTAACACCGGGGAGCTGTTTTTT. Complete variable domain (other parts from reference TRBV30 and TRBJ2-2): SQTIHQWPATLVQPVGSPLSLECTVEGTSNPNLYWYRQAAGRGLQLLFYSVGIGQISSEVPQNLSASRPQDRQFILSSKKLLLSDSGFYLCAWSGLAANTGELFFGEGSRLTVL.

This sequence joins TRBV2 and TRBJ1-5, with no clear D. Germline CDR1 SNHLY, CDR2 FYNNEI. CDR3 length: 14 residues. Trimming shortened V by 2 bases and J by 5 bases, and 10 bases separated the two germline ends. The CDR3 DNA reads as TGTGCCAGCAGTGAAACACGTTCTGATCAGCCCCAGCATTTT. It yields the protein CASSETRSDQPQHF.

The sample holds a few counts of this clone. The chain combines TRBV6-5 with TRBJ1-1; no clear D gene. V was cut by 0 bases and J by 7 bases, with 18 bases left in between. The CDR3 loop spans 16 amino acids. Germline V CDR1 and CDR2: MNHEY, SVGAGI. Here the CDR3 reads CASSYSTRNPGFEAFF. The CDR3 nucleotides read TGTGCCAGCAGTTACTCCACCCGTAACCCGGGATTTGAAGCTTTCTTT.

This clone was seen a single time. The chain combines TRBV4-1 with TRBJ2-4, with TRBD2 matching 7 bases. Per germline, CDR1 MGHRA and CDR2 YSYEKL. The CDR3 contains 17 residues. With 3 bases clipped from V and 0 bases from J, the junction kept 8 bases outside the gene matches. The DNA of the CDR3 is TGCGCCAGCAGCCACCAACTCGGGGGGTTAGCCAAAAACATTCAGTACTTC. Its translation is CASSHQLGGLAKNIQYF.

This chain links TRBV18 with TRBJ2-7, with 9 bases aligning to TRBD2. The germline CDR1 and CDR2 sequences are KGHSH and LQKENI. CDR3 length: 14 residues. V gave up 4 bases and J gave up 4 bases; unmatched junction bases: 5. CDR3 DNA: TGTGCCAGCTCACTTAGCGGGAGTGTATACGAGCAGTACTTC. It codes for CASSLSGSVYEQYF.

This chain links TRBV9 with TRBJ1-2, with 12 bases aligning to TRBD1. The V gene end was trimmed by 4 bases and the J gene end by 8 bases; junction bases not matched to a gene: 3. Germline V gene sequence: CDR1 SGDLS, CDR2 YYNGEE. This CDR3 is 13 amino acids long. The CDR3 sequence: CASSTGTGGGYTF. In DNA form, the CDR3 reads TGTGCCAGCAGCACAGGGACAGGGGGCGGCTACACCTTC.

V gene TRBV5-1 combines with J gene TRBJ2-3; D ambiguous. V lost 0 bases and J 2 bases, leaving 10 bases between the germline ends. Per germline, CDR1 SGHRS and CDR2 YFSETQ. This CDR3 has 15 residues. DNA of the CDR3: TGCGCCAGCAGCTTGGAAGCCGATCCCACAGATACGCAGTATTTT. Amino acid sequence: CASSLEADPTDTQYF.

V usage is TRBV30 and J usage is TRBJ1-1, with 7 bases that match TRBD1. Trimming cost V 7 bases and J 5 bases; bases outside gene matches: 10. Germline V CDR1 and CDR2: GTSNPN, SVGIG (reference sequence). The CDR3 is 13 amino acids. In DNA form, the CDR3 reads TGTGCCTTCCAGGGGGAATGGGGGACTGAAGCTTTCTTT. This codes for CAFQGEWGTEAFF.

This clone was counted a few times. The chain recombines TRBV7-9 with TRBJ1-3; no clear D gene. The CDR3 runs 13 residues. Trimming removed 3 bases from V and 6 bases from J, with 9 bases in between. The germline V gene has CDR1 SEHNR and CDR2 FQNEAQ (reference sequence). This CDR3 is CASSFEMLNTIYF. The CDR3 DNA reads TGTGCCAGCAGCTTCGAGATGTTAAACACCATATATTTT.

This clone has just a few counts. The chain joins TRBV27 to TRBJ2-4; a weak D match, TRBD1 (6 bases). V was trimmed by 5 bases and J by 0 bases, leaving 14 bases between them. The CDR3 length is 16 residues. CDR1 and CDR2 from the germline V gene are MNHEY and SMNVEV (reference sequence). CDR3 DNA sequence: TGTGCCAGCAGTCCGCGGACAGTGTTAGCCAAAAACATTCAGTACTTC. Its protein product is CASSPRTVLAKNIQYF.

In DNA, the CDR3 is TGCGCCAGCAGCTCGGGGACTAGCGGTAGCTCCTACGAGCAGTACTTC. Its translation is CASSSGTSGSSYEQYF. The rearrangement links TRBV5-1 to TRBJ2-7, with 11 bases lining up with TRBD2. Germline CDR1 reads SGHRS; CDR2 reads YFSETQ. The CDR3 sequence is 16 residues long. Unmatched junction bases numbered 5, after V lost 3 bases and J lost 0 bases.

This clone was seen once. This rearrangement joins TRBV7-9 to TRBJ2-2, with a weak D call TRBD2 (6 bases). Trimming pared 5 bases from V and 0 bases from J, leaving 10 bases between. The CDR3 is 15 residues long. CDR1 SEHNR and CDR2 FQNEAQ come from the germline V gene (reference sequence). The CDR3 DNA reads TGTGCCAGCAGCCGCGGGACGGCGAACACCGGGGAGCTGTTTTTT. It translates to CASSRGTANTGELFF.

The V and J genes are TRBV5-6 and TRBJ2-5; a possible D gene is TRBD2 (6 bases). Trimming removed 2 bases from V and 4 bases from J, with 6 bases in between. The CDR3 covers 12 residues. Germline V CDR1 and CDR2: SGHDT, YYEEEE. CDR3 protein: CASSFGGETQYF. DNA of the CDR3: TGTGCCAGCAGCTTCGGGGGAGAGACCCAGTACTTC. Together with reference TRBV5-6 and TRBJ2-5, the CDR3 gives the full variable domain: DAGVTQSPTHLIKTRGQQVTLRCSPKSGHDTVSWYQQALGQGPQFIFQYYEEEERQRGNFPDRFSGHQFPNYSSELNVNALLLGDSALYLCASSFGGETQYFGPGTRLLVL.

CDR3 in amino acids: CATSRVRRDGELFF. The CDR3 region has the DNA TGTGCCACCAGCAGAGTACGGCGGGACGGGGAGCTGTTTTTT. The chain joins TRBV15 to TRBJ2-2, with D possibly being TRBD2 (6 bases). The germline CDR1 and CDR2 sequences are LNHNV and YYDKDF (reference sequence). The CDR3 totals 14 residues. V lost 1 base and J lost 7, with 10 bases in between.

This chain links TRBV4-1 with TRBJ1-1; tentative D call: TRBD1 (6 bases). The V end was cut by 4 bases, the J end by 5 bases, with 14 bases between. The germline gives CDR1 MGHRA, CDR2 YSYEKL. The CDR3 covers 14 residues. In nucleotides, the CDR3 is TGCGCCAGCAGCCGATCGGACAGTTATACTGAAGCTTTCTTT. It translates to CASSRSDSYTEAFF.

The rearrangement joins TRBV19 to TRBJ1-2; D might be TRBD1 (5 bases). V was trimmed by 4 bases and J by 0 bases, leaving 9 bases between them. The germline CDR1 and CDR2 sequences are LNHDA and SQIVND (reference sequence). This CDR3 is built from 14 residues. The CDR3 region is CASSSGGTNYGYTF. CDR3 coding DNA: TGTGCCAGTAGTAGCGGGGGGACTAACTATGGCTACACCTTC.

The CDR3 sequence: CASSVSPGTNYGYTF. The CDR3 nucleotides read TGTGCCAGCAGTGTCTCACCGGGTACTAACTATGGCTACACCTTC. The gene calls are TRBV6-4 and TRBJ1-2, with unresolved D. The germline CDR1 and CDR2 sequences are MRHNA and SNTAGT. CDR3 length equals 15 residues. Between the trimmed V and J ends, which lost 4 bases and 0 bases, there was a span of 12 bases.

This clone was counted a few times. The V gene is TRBV4-1, the J gene TRBJ1-1; 9 bases line up with TRBD1. With V trimmed by 4 bases and J by 3 bases, 12 bases remained unmatched. The CDR3 runs to 17 residues. Per the germline V gene, CDR1 is MGHRA and CDR2 is YSYEKL. CDR3 residues: CASSLHGVGQGDTEAFF. In nucleotides, the CDR3 is TGCGCCAGCAGCCTCCATGGAGTGGGACAGGGTGACACTGAAGCTTTCTTT.